These 6 T cell receptor beta chains were all obtained from the same sample, sequenced in a study of cytomegalovirus exposure and HLA in healthy donors. 13 Jbeta primers and 60 Vbeta primers were used for the PCR. Here immunoSEQ multiplex PCR was the method, and the copy in TCRdb shows in-frame clones only, minus some. The sample yields 87,000 or so clones, 7.6% seen once. The material sequenced was PBMCs. The receptor source for this set is a man in his fifties in good health and CMV-seronegative.

This clone has more than one count but fewer than ten. V is TRBV9 and J is TRBJ2-3; 13 bases are a match to TRBD2. The CDR3 runs 16 residues. Germline V gene lookup returns CDR1 SGDLS and CDR2 YYNGEE. J gave up 6 bases and V 4 bases, and 8 bases lay outside the gene matches. The CDR3 sequence is CASSSEGTSGADTQYF. In DNA form, the CDR3 reads TGTGCCAGCAGCTCAGAAGGGACTAGCGGGGCGGATACGCAGTATTTT.

The chain links TRBV9 to TRBJ2-7, with 9 bases lining up with TRBD1. With 0 bases clipped from V and 4 bases from J, the junction kept 2 bases outside the gene matches. This CDR3 comprises 14 residues. Per the germline V gene, CDR1 is SGDLS and CDR2 is YYNGEE. The CDR3 DNA reads TGTGCCAGCAGCGTAGCGGACAGGGGATACGAGCAGTACTTC. Its protein is CASSVADRGYEQYF.

This sequence joins TRBV25-1 and TRBJ2-1; a weak D match, TRBD1 (6 bases). The V gene's germline CDR1 is MGHDK and CDR2 SYGVNS. The CDR3 sequence is 13 residues long. V shed 4 bases and J shed 7 bases, with 11 bases lying between them. In nucleotides, the CDR3 is TGTGCCAGCAGTGTGTGGGGGCCGAATGAGCAGTTCTTC. Amino acids: CASSVWGPNEQFF.

This clone was counted a few times. This sequence joins TRBV10-2 and TRBJ1-1; D is undetermined. This CDR3 spans 17 amino acids. The germline CDR1 and CDR2 sequences are WSHSY and SAAADI. V lost 5 bases and J lost 0, with 19 bases in between. The CDR3 here is CASSYSESKPMNTEAFF. The DNA of the CDR3 is TGCGCCAGCAGTTATAGCGAATCAAAGCCTATGAACACTGAAGCTTTCTTT.

This chain uses TRBV21-1 with TRBJ2-2; the table's D gene call, TRBD2, was not cross checked with the DNA. TRBV21-1 is an annotated pseudogene. The CDR3 consists of 18 residues. The CDR3 DNA reads as TGTGCCAGCAGCAAAGGGGACAGACTAGCGGGGAACACCGGGGAGCTGTTTTTT. Its protein product is CASSKGDRLAGNTGELFF.

The table lists this clone with a few counts. The J gene is TRBJ2-2, the V gene TRBV10-3; 9 bases agree with TRBD1. This CDR3 contains 14 residues. CDR1 and CDR2 (germline): ENHRY, SYGVKD. Trimming cost V 4 bases and J 6 bases; bases outside gene matches: 3. This CDR3 reads CAISGDRAAGELFF. CDR3 DNA: TGTGCCATCAGTGGGGACAGGGCGGCCGGGGAGCTGTTTTTT.